Shown below are 18 T cell receptor beta chains from a single sample sequenced in a study of blood T cell repertoires in COVID-19. Here immunoSEQ multiplex PCR was the method, and the copy in TCRdb shows in-frame clones only, minus some. This sample has some 130,000 clones, with approximately 89% found just once. Specimen: peripheral blood. These receptors were obtained from a woman aged 70 to 79 with COVID-19, enrolled during active disease.

The V call is TRBV7-2, the J call TRBJ2-5; D remains ambiguous. V lost 2 bases to trimming and J lost 5 bases, with 9 bases between them. The germline CDR1 and CDR2 sequences are SGHTA and FQGNSA. This CDR3 contains 13 residues. The CDR3 reads CASSLSSVETQYF. The CDR3 DNA reads TGTGCCAGCAGCTTATCCAGCGTGGAGACCCAGTACTTC.

The chain joins TRBV6-5 to TRBJ1-3; 8 bases agree with TRBD1. There are 15 residues in the CDR3. J was trimmed by 4 bases and V by 7 bases; bases with no gene match: 9. Germline-derived CDR1 and CDR2 are MNHEY and SVGAGI. The CDR3 nucleotides are TGTGCCAGCACCACGACAGGGGTCGTCGGAAACACCATATATTTT. Protein product: CASTTTGVVGNTIYF.

The CDR3 here is CASSQTSGAHQETQYF. In DNA form, the CDR3 reads TGTGCCAGCAGTCAGACTAGCGGGGCCCACCAAGAGACCCAGTACTTC. This rearrangement joins TRBV27 to TRBJ2-5, with 11 bases lining up with TRBD2. CDR1 and CDR2 (germline): MNHEY, SMNVEV (reference sequence). The V gene end was trimmed by 5 bases and the J gene end by 0 bases; junction bases not matched to a gene: 5. The CDR3 runs to 16 residues.

This chain links TRBV2 with TRBJ1-2, with 12 nucleotides matching TRBD1. There are 16 residues in the CDR3. V dropped 6 bases and J dropped 4; count of bases not matched to a gene: 9. Germline CDR1 and CDR2: SNHLY and FYNNEI. DNA of the CDR3: TGTGCCAGCAGGCGGGGACAGGGGGCATCGGGCTATGGCTACACCTTC. It yields the protein CASRRGQGASGYGYTF. The whole variable domain, filled in from reference TRBV2 and TRBJ1-2, reads EPEVTQTPSHQVTQMGQEVILRCVPISNHLYFYWYRQILGQKVEFLVSFYNNEISEKSEIFDDQFSVERPDGSNFTLKIRSTKLEDSAMYFCASRRGQGASGYGYTFGSGTRLTVV.

Here the CDR3 DNA reads TGCGCCAGCAGTGAGTCAGGGACAGGGGAAGAGACCCAGTACTTC. Translation: CASSESGTGEETQYF. The chain links TRBV10-2 to TRBJ2-5; 10 bases are a match to TRBD1. J gave up 3 bases and V 0 bases, and 1 base lay outside the gene matches. Germline V gene data show CDR1 as WSHSY and CDR2 as SAAADI. The CDR3 is 15 residues long.

This chain joins TRBV5-1 and TRBJ2-3, with TRBD1 identical over 9 bases. CDR3 length: 16 residues. Trimming removed 4 bases from V and 3 bases from J; junction bases left unmatched: 9. Germline V lookup: CDR1 SGHRS, CDR2 YFSETQ. CDR3 nucleotides: TGCGCCAGCAGCGCCAACCCGGGACAGGGAACAGATACGCAGTATTTT. Translating gives CASSANPGQGTDTQYF.

V usage is TRBV29-1 and J usage is TRBJ2-2; 16 bases line up with TRBD2. CDR3 length: 17 amino acids. CDR1 is SQVTM and CDR2 is ANQGSEA in the germline V gene. CDR3 region: CRARGTSGGANTGELFF. The DNA for the CDR3 is TGCCGCGCTAGGGGGACTAGCGGGGGGGCGAACACCGGGGAGCTGTTTTTT.

This chain connects TRBV14 to TRBJ1-1; D unresolved. The CDR3 has 12 amino acids. The germline CDR1 and CDR2 sequences are SGHDN and FVKESK. The ends were cut back, 10 bases at V and 2 bases at J, with 11 bases in the middle. The CDR3 DNA follows: TGTGCCACCCGCGGGGTCAACACTGAAGCTTTCTTT. Its protein is CATRGVNTEAFF.

J is TRBJ1-4 and V is TRBV18; 7 nucleotides match TRBD1. This CDR3 region has 17 residues. The trim removed 3 bases at V and 7 bases at J, leaving 14 bases unmatched. Per germline, CDR1 KGHSH and CDR2 LQKENI. The CDR3 loop is CASSPHPLQGTVEKLFF. The CDR3 nucleotides are TGTGCCAGCTCACCCCACCCCTTACAGGGGACAGTTGAAAAACTGTTTTTT.

This clone was seen only once. The junction shows a germline mismatch at one end, possibly a read error. The chain combines TRBV6-6 with TRBJ2-2, with D possibly being TRBD1 (5 bases). The CDR3 is 15 residues long. From germline, CDR1 is MNHNY and CDR2 SVGAGI (reference sequence). CDR3 protein: CASSNSTVNTGELFF. The CDR3 nucleotides read TGTGCCAGCAGTAACTCGACAGTTAACACCGGGGAGCTGTTTTTT.

The V and J genes are TRBV10-3 and TRBJ1-5; tentative D call: TRBD1 (5 bases). This CDR3 region has 13 residues. V lost 3 bases and J lost 7, with 10 bases in between. Germline lookup yields CDR1 ENHRY and CDR2 SYGVKD. The CDR3 sequence: CAISDGGGQPQHF. DNA for the CDR3: TGTGCCATCAGTGATGGGGGGGGACAGCCCCAGCATTTT.

This sequence joins TRBV10-2 and TRBJ1-2; a weak D match, TRBD1 (5 bases). CDR1 is WSHSY and CDR2 is SAAADI in the germline V gene. V shed 5 bases and J shed 4 bases, with 17 bases lying between them. The CDR3 totals 15 residues. CDR3 nucleotides: TGCGCCAGCAGTCCGGGACTGAGCCTCCTCTATGGCTACACCTTC. It specifies CASSPGLSLLYGYTF.

This chain connects TRBV28 to TRBJ1-1, with D unresolved. The V end lost 6 bases, the J end lost 3 bases, and 8 bases lay between the germline ends. Germline-derived CDR1 and CDR2 are MDHEN and SYDVKM. The CDR3 loop spans 12 amino acids. The chain's CDR3 is CASREGYTEAFF. CDR3 nucleotides: TGTGCCAGCAGGGAGGGATACACTGAAGCTTTCTTT. Supplemented by reference TRBV28 and TRBJ1-1, the full variable domain reads DVKVTQSSRYLVKRTGEKVFLECVQDMDHENMFWYRQDPGLGLRLIYFSYDVKMKEKGDIPEGYSVSREKKERFSLILESASTNQTSMYLCASREGYTEAFFGQGTRLTVV.

The chain couples TRBV18 to TRBJ1-1, with D tentatively TRBD1 (5 bases). Germline V gives CDR1 KGHSH, CDR2 LQKENI. The germline V and J ends were trimmed by 5 bases and 3 bases, with 10 bases remaining between them. The CDR3 runs to 13 residues. CDR3 in DNA: TGTGCCAGCTCATGGGGGGTGGACACTGAAGCTTTCTTT. This sequence encodes CASSWGVDTEAFF.

The genes are TRBV24-1 and TRBJ1-2, with D unclear. From germline, CDR1 is KGHDR and CDR2 SFDVKD. Between the trimmed V and J ends, which lost 3 bases and 2 bases, there was a span of 9 bases. CDR3 size: 14 residues. CDR3 bases: TGTGCCACCAGTGATCGACACGCAAACTATGGCTACACCTTC. Translating it yields CATSDRHANYGYTF.

This chain connects TRBV27 to TRBJ2-5; 10 nucleotides line up with TRBD2. This CDR3 spans 16 amino acids. Germline values: CDR1 MNHEY, CDR2 SMNVEV (reference sequence). The V gene end was trimmed by 6 bases and the J gene end by 5 bases; junction bases not matched to a gene: 12. CDR3 bases: TGTGCCAGCAGGCTAGGAAGCGGGGGGGCATGGGAGACCCAGTACTTC. Amino acid sequence: CASRLGSGGAWETQYF.

The CDR3 nucleotides are TGCAGCGTTGAAGCAGGGCTCCCCTTTTCTGGGGCCAACGTCCTGACTTTC. Protein product: CSVEAGLPFSGANVLTF. The genes are TRBV29-1 and TRBJ2-6; possibly TRBD1 for D (5 bases). V was clipped by 1 base and J by 1 base, with 14 bases between them. The germline gives CDR1 SQVTM, CDR2 ANQGSEA. The CDR3 contains 17 residues.

The CDR3 region is CASSQPGWEQYF. The DNA of the CDR3 is TGTGCCAGCAGTCAGCCGGGGTGGGAGCAGTACTTC. The rearrangement uses TRBV6-5 and TRBJ2-7; D might be TRBD2 (5 bases). There are 12 residues in the CDR3. With 5 bases removed from V and 7 bases from J, the gap between germline ends came to 12 bases. CDR1 is MNHEY and CDR2 is SVGAGI in the germline V gene.